These 22 T cell receptor beta chains originate from one sample sequenced in a study of blood T cell repertoires in COVID-19. Sequenced by immunoSEQ multiplex PCR; TCRdb stores in-frame clones only, minus some. Here the sample spans hundreds of thousands of clones, 75% to 90% being singletons. Sequencing was done on a sample of peripheral blood. Receptor source: a woman aged 70-85 years with COVID-19, enrolled during active disease.

The rearrangement joins TRBV6-6 to TRBJ2-1, with TRBD2 identical over 9 bases. The CDR3 spans 14 residues. Unmatched junction bases numbered 7, after V lost 4 bases and J lost 9 bases. CDR1 and CDR2 from the germline V gene are MNHNY and SVGAGI (reference sequence). The CDR3 nucleotides read TGTGCCAGCAGTTCCCCAGGGACTAGCAGTGAGCAGTTCTTC. Its translation: CASSSPGTSSEQFF.

This clone is a singleton in its sample. The chain links TRBV7-9 to TRBJ1-2; possible D gene TRBD1, 6 bases. This CDR3 comprises 15 residues. The V gene's germline CDR1 is SEHNR and CDR2 FQNEAQ (reference sequence). Trimming stripped 2 bases from V and 6 bases from J, with 16 bases between. The CDR3 region is CASSLFDRSQHGYTF. The CDR3 DNA reads as TGTGCCAGCAGCTTATTCGACAGGTCCCAGCATGGCTACACCTTC.

The chain carries TRBV28 and TRBJ2-5; no firm D call. Germline V CDR1 and CDR2: MDHEN, SYDVKM. The length of the CDR3 is 10 residues. The V and J ends lost 8 bases and 4 bases respectively, with 5 bases between them. The CDR3 DNA follows: TGTGCCAGCCGGAGAGAGACCCAGTACTTC. It translates to CASRRETQYF. Drawing the rest from reference TRBV28 and TRBJ2-5, the complete variable domain is DVKVTQSSRYLVKRTGEKVFLECVQDMDHENMFWYRQDPGLGLRLIYFSYDVKMKEKGDIPEGYSVSREKKERFSLILESASTNQTSMYLCASRRETQYFGPGTRLLVL.

This clone is a singleton in its sample. V gene TRBV12-5 combines with J gene TRBJ2-2; 8 positions agree with TRBD1. With 6 bases clipped from V and 1 base from J, the junction kept 4 bases outside the gene matches. The germline gives CDR1 LGHNT, CDR2 FRNRAP. This CDR3 has 15 residues. For the CDR3, the DNA is TGTGCTAGTGGAATGGACAGGGTGAACACCGGGGAGCTGTTTTTT. This encodes CASGMDRVNTGELFF.

This chain links TRBV18 with TRBJ2-7; 14 bases map to TRBD2. Germline V lookup: CDR1 KGHSH, CDR2 LQKENI. The CDR3 totals 16 residues. V lost 6 bases to trimming and J lost 3 bases; unmatched junction nucleotides: 7. In DNA, the CDR3 is TGTGCCAGCTCCTCCGGGACTAGCGGGGGTTTCTACGAGCAGTACTTC. Translation: CASSSGTSGGFYEQYF.

The DNA of the CDR3 is TGTGCCAGTAGTATACCGACAGGTTCTAACTATGGCTACACCTTC. This codes for CASSIPTGSNYGYTF. J is TRBJ1-2 and V is TRBV19; TRBD1 is a possible D gene (6 bases). Trimming stripped 2 bases from V and 0 bases from J, with 10 bases between. CDR1 is LNHDA, CDR2 SQIVND, per germline (reference sequence). This CDR3 contains 15 residues. Variable domain in full (rest from reference TRBV19 and TRBJ1-2): DGGITQSPKYLFRKEGQNVTLSCEQNLNHDAMYWYRQDPGQGLRLIYYSQIVNDFQKGDIAEGYSVSREKKESFPLTVTSAQKNPTAFYLCASSIPTGSNYGYTFGSGTRLTVV.

This rearrangement joins TRBV24-1 to TRBJ1-2, with no clear D. The germline V gene has CDR1 KGHDR and CDR2 SFDVKD. This CDR3 contains 13 residues. Trimming cost V 4 bases and J 4 bases, with 9 bases left between them. CDR3 sequence reads: CATSDYVTYGYTF. The CDR3 DNA sequence: TGTGCCACCAGTGACTACGTCACCTATGGCTACACCTTC.

A few counts support this clone. V gene TRBV12-3 or TRBV12-4 combines with J gene TRBJ2-2, with a tentative D call TRBD2 (5 bases). Deletions cut 6 bases from V and 7 bases from J, with 9 bases between. This CDR3 is 12 amino acids long. The CDR3 nucleotides read TGTGCCAGCAGGAAGACTATCGGGGAGCTGTTTTTT. It specifies CASRKTIGELFF.

The chain has TRBV18 and TRBJ1-5; 11 positions match TRBD1. J was trimmed by 3 bases and V by 4 bases; bases with no gene match: 5. In germline, CDR1 is KGHSH, CDR2 LQKENI. The CDR3 covers 16 residues. The CDR3 is CASSLGQGAINQPQHF. Written as DNA, the CDR3 is TGTGCCAGCTCACTTGGACAGGGGGCTATCAATCAGCCCCAGCATTTT.

V usage is TRBV19 and J usage is TRBJ1-2; D not certain. The CDR3 is 13 amino acids. Germline values: CDR1 LNHDA, CDR2 SQIVND (reference sequence). V shed 6 bases and J shed 5 bases, with 13 bases lying between them. The CDR3 DNA sequence: TGTGCCAGTAGCGGAGTCCCTCCGTATGGCTACACCTTC. Encoded protein: CASSGVPPYGYTF. Drawing the rest from reference TRBV19 and TRBJ1-2, the complete variable domain is DGGITQSPKYLFRKEGQNVTLSCEQNLNHDAMYWYRQDPGQGLRLIYYSQIVNDFQKGDIAEGYSVSREKKESFPLTVTSAQKNPTAFYLCASSGVPPYGYTFGSGTRLTVV.

Here the CDR3 reads CASRRQGENTEAFF. The CDR3 DNA sequence: TGTGCCAGCAGGAGACAGGGTGAGAACACTGAAGCTTTCTTT. The chain recombines TRBV6-4 with TRBJ1-1; 7 nucleotides agree with TRBD1. The CDR3 contains 14 residues. Germline CDR1 and CDR2: MRHNA and SNTAGT. V trimming: 6 bases; J trimming: 1 base; junction bases outside the gene matches: 5.

The chain carries TRBV24-1 and TRBJ2-1, with 11 bases lining up with TRBD2. V dropped 3 bases and J dropped 7; count of bases not matched to a gene: 4. CDR3 size: 15 residues. CDR1 is KGHDR and CDR2 is SFDVKD in the germline V gene. CDR3 residues: CATSDPGTSGNEQFF. The CDR3 bases are TGTGCCACCAGTGATCCCGGGACTAGCGGTAATGAGCAGTTCTTC.

The V gene is TRBV18, the J gene TRBJ2-1, with D perhaps TRBD2 (5 bases). The CDR3 spans 15 residues. Trimming shortened V by 2 bases and J by 5 bases, and 13 bases separated the two germline ends. Germline CDR1 KGHSH, CDR2 LQKENI. CDR3 in DNA: TGTGCCAGCTCACCAACTCTTACTAGGAACAATGAGCAGTTCTTC. Translating it yields CASSPTLTRNNEQFF.

The chain joins TRBV2 to TRBJ2-5; 7 bases are shared with TRBD1. Germline CDR1 is SNHLY and CDR2 is FYNNEI. V trimming: 6 bases; J trimming: 1 base; junction bases outside the gene matches: 5. The CDR3 length is 14 residues. DNA for the CDR3: TGTGCCAGCAGGCAGGGGGACCTCCAAGAGACCCAGTACTTC. Encoded protein: CASRQGDLQETQYF.

The chain links TRBV6-5 to TRBJ1-1; D is unresolved. This CDR3 has 14 residues. V lost 5 bases to trimming and J lost 1 base, with 11 bases between them. Germline V gene lookup returns CDR1 MNHEY and CDR2 SVGAGI. The CDR3 protein is CASSHDRGNTEAFF. CDR3 nucleotide sequence: TGTGCCAGCAGTCATGACCGGGGGAACACTGAAGCTTTCTTT.

V usage is TRBV28 and J usage is TRBJ2-2, with 9 bases aligning to TRBD2. V shed 4 bases and J 6 bases; nucleotides not matched to a gene: 6. The germline V gene encodes CDR1 MDHEN and CDR2 SYDVKM. The CDR3 runs to 15 residues. DNA for the CDR3: TGTGCCAGCAGTTACCTCGCGGGGGGGCCCGGGGAGCTGTTTTTT. This encodes CASSYLAGGPGELFF.

This chain links TRBV2 with TRBJ1-1; TRBD1 is a possible D gene (5 bases). CDR1 is SNHLY and CDR2 is FYNNEI in the germline V gene. Trimming removed 10 bases at V and 11 bases at J, with 17 bases between. The CDR3 spans 11 residues. DNA for the CDR3: TGTGCCACAAGCCAGGGCTCTGGTGCTTTCTTT. Amino acids: CATSQGSGAFF.

The genes are TRBV6-5 and TRBJ1-2; 9 nucleotides agree with TRBD1. After removal of 5 bases from V and 2 bases from J, the junction contained 6 bases not matched to a gene. This CDR3 contains 15 residues. Germline lookup yields CDR1 MNHEY and CDR2 SVGAGI. The CDR3 loop reads CASSKGQGGNYGYTF. CDR3 bases: TGTGCCAGCAGTAAGGGACAGGGAGGAAACTATGGCTACACCTTC.

Turning to this clone: One end of the junction varies from germline; a read error may be responsible. The chain employs TRBV5-1 and TRBJ2-3; the match to TRBD2 covers 8 bases. Germline V lookup: CDR1 SGHRS, CDR2 YFSETQ. The CDR3 consists of 15 residues. Here the CDR3 DNA reads TGCGCCAGCAGCGTTAAAGCGGGGGTTCCGGATATGCAGTATTTT. Its protein is CASSVKAGVPDMQYF. Full variable domain (missing parts from reference TRBV5-1 and TRBJ2-3): KAGVTQTPRYLIKTRGQQVTLSCSPISGHRSVSWYQQTPGQGLQFLFEYFSETQRNKGNFPGRFSGRQFSNSRSEMNVSTLELGDSALYLCASSVKAGVPDMQYFGPGTRLTVL.

This chain joins TRBV5-1 and TRBJ1-1, with D unclear. Trimming took 0 bases from V and 7 from J, leaving 13 bases between them. The CDR3 is 14 residues long. CDR1 and CDR2 from the germline V gene are SGHRS and YFSETQ. In DNA form, the CDR3 reads TGCGCCAGCAGCTTGGACGTTTTGGCGGGTGAAGCTTTCTTT. Its protein is CASSLDVLAGEAFF.

This clone was seen a few times. This rearrangement joins TRBV18 to TRBJ1-6, with D maybe TRBD1 (5 bases). CDR3 length: 15 residues. Germline V gene lookup returns CDR1 KGHSH and CDR2 LQKENI. Trimming cost V 5 bases and J 8 bases, with 16 bases left between them. The CDR3 DNA reads TGTGCCAGCTCATCGGTGGGGGGGGTGGATTCACCCCTCCACTTT. Protein: CASSSVGGVDSPLHF.

This clone has at least ten counts. The chain links TRBV15 to TRBJ1-4; TRBD1 matches 7 bases. Germline-derived CDR1 and CDR2 are LNHNV and YYDKDF (reference sequence). Unmatched junction bases numbered 5, after V lost 5 bases and J lost 5 bases. The CDR3 consists of 14 residues. CDR3 region: CATSDDRVNEKLFF. The CDR3 bases are TGTGCCACCAGCGACGACAGGGTGAATGAAAAACTGTTTTTT.